What follows describes a single T cell receptor beta chain. This CDR3 comprises 15 residues. CDR1 and CDR2 (germline): SGHVS, FQNEAQ. The V and J ends lost 4 bases and 1 base, in that order; junction bases with no gene match: 6. These data are taken from a study of blood T cell repertoires in COVID-19. Study background: Acute-phase and convalescent COVID-19 samples originated in the United States, Italy and Spain.

In the original analysis: Using reference gene primer amplification, nucleated cell counts were estimated. Data came from immunoSEQ multiplex PCR; TCRdb stores just in-frame clones and leaves some out. The V and J calls and clone size come from that table; D and trimming were worked out from the DNA. Among approximately 190,000 clones listed, around 83% were seen once. The sequencing input was PBMCs or T cells enriched from blood (not recorded which). This receptor was identified in a woman aged 40 to 50 in a cohort exposed to, infected with or recovered from COVID-19 (not recorded which). The V gene is TRBV7-8, the J gene TRBJ2-5, with 7 bases lining up with TRBD1. In DNA form, the CDR3 reads TGTGCCAGCAGCTCAAGACAGGGATTCCAAGAGACCCAGTACTTC. This translates into CASSSRQGFQETQYF.